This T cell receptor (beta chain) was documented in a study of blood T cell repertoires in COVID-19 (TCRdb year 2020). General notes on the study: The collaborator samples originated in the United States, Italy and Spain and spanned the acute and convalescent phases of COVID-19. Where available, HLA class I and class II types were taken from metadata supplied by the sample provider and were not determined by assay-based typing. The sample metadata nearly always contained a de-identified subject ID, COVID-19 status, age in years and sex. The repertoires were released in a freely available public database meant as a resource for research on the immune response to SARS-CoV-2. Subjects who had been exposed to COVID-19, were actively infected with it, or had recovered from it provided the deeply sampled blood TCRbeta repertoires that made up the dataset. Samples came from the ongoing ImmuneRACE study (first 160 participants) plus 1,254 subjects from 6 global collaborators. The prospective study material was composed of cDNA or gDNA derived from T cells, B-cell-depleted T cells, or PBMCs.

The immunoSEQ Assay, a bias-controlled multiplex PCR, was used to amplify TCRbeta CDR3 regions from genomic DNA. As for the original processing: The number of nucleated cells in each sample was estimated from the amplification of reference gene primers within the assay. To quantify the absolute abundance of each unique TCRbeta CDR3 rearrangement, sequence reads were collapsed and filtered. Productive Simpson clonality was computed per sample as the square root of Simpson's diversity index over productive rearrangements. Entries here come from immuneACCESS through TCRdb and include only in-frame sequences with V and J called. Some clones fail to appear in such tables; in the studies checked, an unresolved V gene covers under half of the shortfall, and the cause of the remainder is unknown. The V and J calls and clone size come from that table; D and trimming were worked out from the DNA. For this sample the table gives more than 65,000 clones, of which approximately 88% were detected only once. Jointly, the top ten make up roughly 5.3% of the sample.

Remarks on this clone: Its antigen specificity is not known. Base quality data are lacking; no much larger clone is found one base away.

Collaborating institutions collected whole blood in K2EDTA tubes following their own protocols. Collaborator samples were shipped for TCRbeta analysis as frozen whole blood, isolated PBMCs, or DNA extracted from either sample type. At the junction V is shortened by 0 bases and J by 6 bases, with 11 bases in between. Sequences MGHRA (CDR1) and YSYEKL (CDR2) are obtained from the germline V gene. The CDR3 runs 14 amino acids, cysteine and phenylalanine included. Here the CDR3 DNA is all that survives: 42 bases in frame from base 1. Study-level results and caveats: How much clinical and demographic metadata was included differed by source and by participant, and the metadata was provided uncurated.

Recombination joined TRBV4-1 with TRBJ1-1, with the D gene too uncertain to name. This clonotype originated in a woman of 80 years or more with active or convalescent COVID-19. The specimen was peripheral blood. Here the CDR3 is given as CASSQDAGVPEAFF. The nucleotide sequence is TGCGCCAGCAGCCAAGATGCGGGCGTGCCTGAAGCTTTCTTT.